The clone carrying this T cell receptor (beta chain) occurred many times. RNA transcripts served as template for amplifying TCR beta CDR3 sequences. HTBI primers served in a first-round RT-PCR, which a second-round multiplex PCR followed. TCRdb analysed the multiplex PCR reads with MiXCR anew, one entry per CDR3 protein. The sample lists 400,000 to 450,000 distinct CDR3 sequences; 21% were seen once. This entry belongs to a study of Graves' ophthalmopathy and Graves' hyperthyroidism. As for the study in general: Peripheral blood sampling preceded any treatment and occurred at initial diagnosis.

No ophthalmopathy within 18 months of follow-up signified stable hyperthyroidism. Exclusion criteria comprised other autoimmune diseases, uncontrolled infections, pregnancy or lactation in patients. The source of the PBMCs was more than 9.5 ml of fresh peripheral blood. Deletions cut 0 bases from V and 2 bases from J, with 9 bases between. Germline loops: CDR1 SGDLS, CDR2 YYNGEE. CDR3 length: 14 amino acids. This chain joins TRBV9 and TRBJ2-7; no definite D call. This TCR was sampled from a woman under 30 with stable Graves' hyperthyroidism. The specimen was peripheral blood. The CDR3 reads CASSVGVGAYEQYF. The CDR3 DNA reads as TGTGCCAGCAGCGTAGGAGTAGGTGCCTACGAGCAGTACTTC. Full variable domain (remainder filled in from reference TRBV9 and TRBJ2-7): DSGVTQTPKHLITATGQRVTLRCSPRSGDLSVYWYQQSLDQGLQFLIQYYNGEERAKGNILERFSAQQFPDLHSELNLSSLELGDSALYFCASSVGVGAYEQYFGPGTRLTVT.